This T cell receptor beta chain comes out of a study of T-cell reconstitution after alpha-beta-depleted transplantation in children. Study results and caveats: It was newly produced T cells that mostly accounted for T-cell counts and diversity one year after transplant. At around two months after transplant, the alpha-beta T cells were reportedly derived from several hundred expanded clones that came from non-depleted graft cells. Some patients showed high day-60 TCRbeta diversity, which derived from surviving recipient T cells and thymic progenitors.

The V and J ends lost 0 bases and 4 bases respectively, with 9 bases between them. The CDR3 consists of 13 residues. Looked up from germline, CDR1 is DFQATT and CDR2 is SNEGSKA (reference sequence). Unique molecular identifiers tagged the TCRbeta library. TCRdb re-derived calls from the PCR reads in MiXCR, one entry per CDR3 protein. Of a few hundred thousand distinct CDR3 sequences listed, roughly a quarter are singletons. The sample holds one count of this clonotype. What it binds is not known. The J gene is TRBJ1-2, the V gene TRBV20-1; possibly TRBD1 for D (5 bases). The material was PBMCs, obtained before TCRalphabeta/CD19-depleted stem cell transplant. The receptor comes from a boy younger than two with Wiskott-Aldrich syndrome, due to receive a stem cell transplant. The CDR3 here is CSARDGTAYGYTF. The CDR3 DNA reads as TGCAGTGCTAGAGACGGGACTGCCTATGGCTACACCTTC.